The text below deals with one TCR beta chain. As yet, its antigen is unknown. Sequencing was performed with immunoSEQ multiplex PCR; in TCRdb, only in-frame clones are kept and a portion is missing. Of approximately 60,000 clones in the sample, roughly three quarters were seen once. This record comes from a study of T cell responses to AZD1222 COVID-19 vaccine. Study background: Samples with a second dose at about 4 or about 12 weeks were pooled together. General study results and limits: The breadth and depth of Spike-specific TCRs increased once two AZD1222 doses had been given.

This CDR3 is 18 amino acids long. The chain carries TRBV21-1 and TRBJ1-6. TRBV21-1 is a pseudogene locus. This receptor was identified in an adult in good health. The sequences come from peripheral blood, collected on day 0 of AZD1222 vaccination. CDR3 bases: TGTGCCAGCAGCAAAGCGGGAGGGCGCGACTCCTATAATTCACCCCTCCACTTT. This gives the protein CASSKAGGRDSYNSPLHF.